This T cell receptor beta chain comes out of a study of control samples from healthy donors and cancer patients. This CDR3 contains 14 residues. V was clipped by 6 bases and J by 8 bases; unmatched bases: 6. Germline V CDR1 and CDR2: ENHRY, SYGVKD. The method was immunoSEQ multiplex PCR; TCRdb's version includes in-frame clones alone and lacks a portion of them. The data hold roughly 200,000 clones, with roughly 91% observed a single time. What was sequenced was blood. The source of this sequence is a man aged 18 to 30 in good health. V and J are TRBV10-3 and TRBJ2-1; 11 positions match TRBD1. CDR3 sequence reads: CAISPGQGVYEQFF. CDR3 DNA: TGTGCCATCAGCCCGGGACAGGGGGTTTATGAGCAGTTCTTC.